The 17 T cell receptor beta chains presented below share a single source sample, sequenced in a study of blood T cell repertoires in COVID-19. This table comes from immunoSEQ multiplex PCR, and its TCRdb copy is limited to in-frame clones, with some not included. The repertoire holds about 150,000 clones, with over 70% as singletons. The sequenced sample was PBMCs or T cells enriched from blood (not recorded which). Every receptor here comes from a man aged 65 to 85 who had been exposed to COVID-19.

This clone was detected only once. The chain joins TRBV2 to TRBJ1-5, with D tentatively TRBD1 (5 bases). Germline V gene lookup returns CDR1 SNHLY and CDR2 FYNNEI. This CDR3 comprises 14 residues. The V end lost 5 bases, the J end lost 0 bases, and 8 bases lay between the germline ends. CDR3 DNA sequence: TGTGCCAGCAGTTGGGGGGGTAGCAATCAGCCCCAGCATTTT. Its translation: CASSWGGSNQPQHF.

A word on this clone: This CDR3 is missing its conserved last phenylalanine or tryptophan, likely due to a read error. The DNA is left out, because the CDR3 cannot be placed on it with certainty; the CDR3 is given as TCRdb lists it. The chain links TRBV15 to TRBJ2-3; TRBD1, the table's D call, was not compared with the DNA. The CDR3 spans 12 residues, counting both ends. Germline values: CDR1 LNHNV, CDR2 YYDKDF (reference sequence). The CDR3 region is CATSRDHFDSLY.

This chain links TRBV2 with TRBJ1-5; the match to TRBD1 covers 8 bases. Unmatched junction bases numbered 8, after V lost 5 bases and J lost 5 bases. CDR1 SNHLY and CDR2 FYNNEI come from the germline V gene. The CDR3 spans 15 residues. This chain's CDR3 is CASSLDRAIYQPQHF. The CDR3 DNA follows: TGTGCCAGCAGTTTGGACAGGGCCATCTATCAGCCCCAGCATTTT.

CDR3 in amino acids: CASSLDRPNTEAFF. CDR3 nucleotides: TGTGCCAGCAGTTTGGACAGGCCGAACACTGAAGCTTTCTTT. The V gene is TRBV6-5, the J gene TRBJ1-1, with 7 bases identical to TRBD1. V was clipped by 4 bases and J by 1 base; unmatched bases: 3. Germline V lookup: CDR1 MNHEY, CDR2 SVGAGI. This CDR3 is 14 amino acids long.

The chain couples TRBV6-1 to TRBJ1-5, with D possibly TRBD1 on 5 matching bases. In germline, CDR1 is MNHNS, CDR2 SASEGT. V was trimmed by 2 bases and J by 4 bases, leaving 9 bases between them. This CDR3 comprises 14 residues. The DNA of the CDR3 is TGTGCCAGCAGTGAATCACAGGTTAATCAGCCCCAGCATTTT. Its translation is CASSESQVNQPQHF.

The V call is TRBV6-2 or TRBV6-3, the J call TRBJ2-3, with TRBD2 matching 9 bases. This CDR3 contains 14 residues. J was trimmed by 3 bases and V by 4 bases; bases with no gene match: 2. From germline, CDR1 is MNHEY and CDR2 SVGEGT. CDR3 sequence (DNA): TGTGCCAGCAGTTCTGGACTAGCGACAGATACGCAGTATTTT. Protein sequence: CASSSGLATDTQYF.

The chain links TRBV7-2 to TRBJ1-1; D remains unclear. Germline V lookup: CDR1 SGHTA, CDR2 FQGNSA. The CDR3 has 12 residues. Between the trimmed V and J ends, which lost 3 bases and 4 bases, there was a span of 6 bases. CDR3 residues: CASSLLATEAFF. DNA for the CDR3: TGTGCCAGCAGCTTGTTGGCCACTGAAGCTTTCTTT.

CDR3 sequence: CASSLGSGLSGNTIYF. CDR3 bases: TGTGCCAGCAGCTTAGGGTCAGGCCTCTCTGGAAACACCATATATTTT. The V and J genes are TRBV7-2 and TRBJ1-3; no firm D call. Germline-derived CDR1 and CDR2 are SGHTA and FQGNSA. Deletions cut 1 base from V and 0 bases from J, with 10 bases between. This CDR3 has 16 amino acids.

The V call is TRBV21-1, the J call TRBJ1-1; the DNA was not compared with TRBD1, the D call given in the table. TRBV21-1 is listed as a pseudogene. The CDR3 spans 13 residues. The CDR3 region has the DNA TGTGCCAGCAGCAAAGGACAGGGCGGTGAAGCTTTCTTT. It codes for CASSKGQGGEAFF.

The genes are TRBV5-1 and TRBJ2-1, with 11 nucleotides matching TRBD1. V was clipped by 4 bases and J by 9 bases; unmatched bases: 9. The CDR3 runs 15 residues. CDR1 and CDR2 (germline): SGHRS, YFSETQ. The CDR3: CASSTQDRGPLEQFF. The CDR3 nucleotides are TGCGCCAGCAGCACCCAGGACAGGGGGCCGCTTGAGCAGTTCTTC.

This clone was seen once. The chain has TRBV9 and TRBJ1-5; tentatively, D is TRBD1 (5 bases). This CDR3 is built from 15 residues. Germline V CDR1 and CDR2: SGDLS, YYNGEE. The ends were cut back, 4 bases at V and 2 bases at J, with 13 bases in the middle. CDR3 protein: CASSPTGDGNQPQHF. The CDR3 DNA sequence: TGTGCCAGCAGCCCCACGGGGGATGGCAATCAGCCCCAGCATTTT.

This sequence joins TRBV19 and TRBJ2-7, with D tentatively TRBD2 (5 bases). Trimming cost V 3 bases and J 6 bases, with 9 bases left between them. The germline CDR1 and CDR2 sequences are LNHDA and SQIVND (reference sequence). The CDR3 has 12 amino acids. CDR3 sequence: CASSMGLAEQYF. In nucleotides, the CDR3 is TGTGCCAGTAGTATGGGCCTAGCCGAGCAGTACTTC.

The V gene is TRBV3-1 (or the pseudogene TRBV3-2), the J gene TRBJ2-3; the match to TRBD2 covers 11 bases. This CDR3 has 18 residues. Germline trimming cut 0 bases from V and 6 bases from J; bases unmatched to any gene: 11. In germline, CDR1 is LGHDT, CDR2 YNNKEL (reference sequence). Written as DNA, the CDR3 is TGTGCCAGCAGCCAAGAAGGACTAGCGGGCCCTACCAGTGATACGCAGTATTTT. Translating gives CASSQEGLAGPTSDTQYF.

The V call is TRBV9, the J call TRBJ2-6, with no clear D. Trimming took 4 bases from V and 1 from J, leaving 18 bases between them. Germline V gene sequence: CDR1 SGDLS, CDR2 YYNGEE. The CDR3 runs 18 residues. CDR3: CASSFLGGASSGANVLTF. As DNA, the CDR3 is TGTGCCAGCAGCTTCCTAGGTGGAGCTTCGTCTGGGGCCAACGTCCTGACTTTC.

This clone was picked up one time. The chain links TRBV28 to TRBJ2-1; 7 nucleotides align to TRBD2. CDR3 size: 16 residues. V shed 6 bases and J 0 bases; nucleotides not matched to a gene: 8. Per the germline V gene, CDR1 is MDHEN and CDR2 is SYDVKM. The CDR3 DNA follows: TGTGCCAGCAGGGGCCTAGCGGCAAGCTCCTACAATGAGCAGTTCTTC. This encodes CASRGLAASSYNEQFF.

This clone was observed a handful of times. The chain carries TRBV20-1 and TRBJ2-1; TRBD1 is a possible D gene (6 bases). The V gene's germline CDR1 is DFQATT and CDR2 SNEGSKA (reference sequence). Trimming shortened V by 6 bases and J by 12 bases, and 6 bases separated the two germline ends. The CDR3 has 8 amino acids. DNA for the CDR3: TGCAGTGCGGGGGCGCAGTTCTTC. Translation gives CSAGAQFF.

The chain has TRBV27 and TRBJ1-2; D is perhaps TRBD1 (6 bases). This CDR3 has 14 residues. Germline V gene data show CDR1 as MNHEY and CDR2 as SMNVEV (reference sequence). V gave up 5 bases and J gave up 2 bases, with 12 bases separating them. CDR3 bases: TGTGCCAGCAGTGTCTACGGGACAAACTATGGCTACACCTTC. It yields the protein CASSVYGTNYGYTF.